The subject of this entry is one T cell receptor (beta chain). Its antigen target is currently unknown. No much larger clonotype is one base removed from it; base qualities were not supplied. Relative to germline, V is 2 bases shorter and J is 3 bases shorter, with 8 bases between their ends. Per the germline V gene, LGHNA is the CDR1 and YSLEER is the CDR2. The CDR3 spans 13 residues, from the cysteine through the phenylalanine. The retained sequence is limited to the CDR3, 39 bases, with the frame set at the first base. The method behind the library was RACE. The reads were generated on a NextSeq 500. During library preparation, unique molecular identifiers were attached to individual cDNA molecules so that TCRs could be counted in a quantitative, reproducible way. From each blood RNA sample, both TCR alpha and TCR beta chains were sequenced. In the authors' own workflow: A median of about 100,000 TCRs per sample was observed, with a range of 23,224 to 690,600. The Decombinator software suite was used to annotate the V, J and CDR3 of the TCR reads. For PS versus PT1 abundance plots, all samples were subsampled to the same number of TCRs (28,000). TCRs were defined as expanded if absent before sensitization and observed at least eight times at the 2-week time point. TCRdb's own reprocessing of the public reads used fastp at Q25 and MiXCR and kept productive beta chains. Identical CDR3 protein sequences are pooled into one entry, listed with their most common genes and DNA. TCRdb's processing, not the authors', yielded these V and J calls. A total of about 120,000 distinct CDR3 sequences appear in this sample, roughly an eighth of them only once. Clones ranked in the top ten supply approximately 0.89% of the sample.

These data come from a study of human T cells and chemical hapten exposure (dated by TCRdb to 2020 to 2023). In the study overall: For sensitization, 2% DPC in acetone was applied to a roughly 2 cm by roughly 2 cm area of upper inner arm skin. Blood was sampled from patients pre-sensitization (week 0) and at 2, 6 and about 24 weeks after DPC sensitization. Libraries were combined into a pool for sequencing, and differences in TCR yield between samples came mainly from small differences in library volumes within the pool. Patch testing on the upper back used Finn chambers containing 0.01% DPC, with scoring done after 6 days according to International Contact Dermatitis Research Group standards. This study followed changes in the peripheral blood TCR repertoire in vivo during primary and secondary sensitization of alopecia patients to the hapten diphenylcyclopropenone (DPC). The mostly female patient cohort included alopecia areata with under or over 50% scalp involvement, alopecia totalis and alopecia universalis. About 27 alopecia patients gave blood for TCR sequencing at one to four time points (pre-sensitization, 2, 6 and 24 weeks). Patients additionally received weekly therapeutic DPC doses to the scalp throughout the approximately 25-week study period. What the study reported, not specific to this receptor: Expanded TCRs formed significantly more large CDR3 similarity clusters than pre-sensitization or healthy control sets, consistent with antigen-driven responses. The number of TCRs above 1 in 1000 frequency did not change with DPC sensitization; there was no evidence of global repertoire structure alterations. Patch test score was positively correlated with the number of PT1 expanded TCRs, with significance at thresholds 8, 16 and 32 but not at 4. After repeated subsampling, changes were observed in the strength of the expansion versus patch-test correlation and in the threshold at which the correlation became significant. Alopecia, a presumed autoimmune disease, was present in all patients, so the immune response of the patients might differ from that of healthy individuals.

The label giving this sample's time point can be read as: patch test 1, 2 weeks after DPC sensitization. In the paper's terms, the treatment or condition label means: therapeutic diphenylcyclopropenone sensitization with weekly scalp DPC. At every patch-test visit, the blood draw took place before the patch test was put on. Patients were considered eligible if aged 18 to 70, diagnosed with alopecia and deemed suitable for DPC therapy, and patients were excluded if pregnant. Unfractionated whole blood was collected in Tempus Blood RNA tubes, and total RNA was extracted from that blood. The chain employs TRBV4-3 and TRBJ2-7, with the D gene call left open. The specimen was whole blood, collected in connection with sensitization to the hapten diphenylcyclopropenone (DPC). The source of this sequence is a man younger than 30 with alopecia areata. Some clones in this sample may be carry-over from other donors' samples. CDR3 protein: CASSQIGRYEQYF. The base sequence is TGCGCCAGCAGCCAAATCGGACGCTACGAGCAGTACTTC.